The rows below give T cell receptor beta chains drawn from one sample of a study of CD8 T cells in ankylosing spondylitis. Each CDR3 protein gets one entry after TCRdb re-called the 5' RACE reads with MiXCR. Counted here are nearly 350,000 distinct CDR3 sequences, 14% to 15% occurring once; the ten biggest clones make up 0.9% to 1.2%. The material sequenced was blood, either unsorted or a sorted T cell fraction (not recorded which). The origin of the receptors is a male donor with ankylosing spondylitis or in good health (not recorded which). The conserved cysteine and the conserved F or W are not part of the CDR3 here. Each record gives: D gene, J gene, V gene, CDR3 protein. D genes are given only for firm matches.

>TRBD1|TRBJ2-7|TRBV6-6
ASSTDRGVQY
>-|TRBJ2-1|TRBV12-3/TRBV12-4
ASSLGEAGGNEQF
>-|TRBJ1-1|TRBV29-1
SVGGTRGEAF
>TRBD2|TRBJ2-3|TRBV10-3
AISPGTSGVTDTQY
>-|TRBJ2-7|TRBV11-2
ASSLPGPKKREQY
>TRBD1|TRBJ1-2|TRBV5-1
ASSRGTAALNFNYGYT
>-|TRBJ1-6|TRBV9
ASSPRPEGNSPLH
>-|TRBJ2-1|TRBV5-1
ASSLAEPEEQF
>TRBD2|TRBJ2-1|TRBV12-3/TRBV12-4
ASSKTSGSNEQF
>TRBD1|TRBJ2-5|TRBV5-1
ASSPNTGAQETQY
>TRBD2|TRBJ2-3|TRBV20-1
SASDAGEVTDTQY
>-|TRBJ2-3|TRBV20-1
SARRGTSITDTQY
>-|TRBJ1-2|TRBV7-2
ASSPGQIFYGYT
>-|TRBJ2-1|TRBV3-1
ATSRGGSYNEQF
>TRBD2|TRBJ2-5|TRBV20-1
SARSQRELWETQY
>TRBD2|TRBJ2-1|TRBV12-3/TRBV12-4
ASSPVSGGLSSYNEQF
>-|TRBJ1-1|TRBV7-2
ASSLERGSTEAF